The 31 T cell receptor beta chains reported below all come from one sample, sequenced in a study of OX40 agonist ivuxolimab in advanced cancers. Produced via immunoSEQ multiplex PCR; TCRdb's table is partial and in-frame only. Altogether about 68,000 clones are present, 65% to 90% being singletons, with the ten largest covering roughly 1.6%. This specimen consisted of CD4+ or CD8+ T cells sorted from blood, obtained in a trial of the OX40 agonist ivuxolimab. The origin of the receptors is an adult with an advanced solid tumor such as melanoma, head and neck, liver or kidney cancer.

This chain links TRBV2 with TRBJ1-6; weak D call: TRBD1 (5 bases). Germline CDR1 SNHLY, CDR2 FYNNEI. The CDR3 consists of 16 residues. Trimming cost V 1 base and J 5 bases, with 12 bases left between them. The CDR3 nucleotides are TGTGCCAGCAGTGAAGAAGGGACGGGGAATAATTCACCCCTCCACTTT. Its protein product is CASSEEGTGNNSPLHF.

The gene calls are TRBV7-2 and TRBJ2-7; TRBD1 is a possible D gene (6 bases). This CDR3 has 15 amino acids. Germline values: CDR1 SGHTA, CDR2 FQGNSA. The germline V and J ends were trimmed by 1 base and 0 bases, with 10 bases remaining between them. CDR3 loop: CASSLGLGASYEQYF. The DNA for the CDR3 is TGTGCCAGCAGCTTAGGTCTGGGGGCCTCCTACGAGCAGTACTTC. The variable domain in full, with the rest retrieved from reference TRBV7-2 and TRBJ2-7, is GAGVSQSPSNKVTEKGKDVELRCDPISGHTALYWYRQSLGQGLEFLIYFQGNSAPDKSGLPSDRFSAERTGGSVSTLTIQRTQQEDSAVYLCASSLGLGASYEQYFGPGTRLTVT.

The V call is TRBV9, the J call TRBJ2-1; 8 bases are shared with TRBD1. This CDR3 has 15 residues. Germline V lookup: CDR1 SGDLS, CDR2 YYNGEE. V shed 3 bases and J 6 bases; nucleotides not matched to a gene: 8. DNA for the CDR3: TGTGCCAGCAGCGCCGGACAGGGATCTAGCAATGAGCAGTTCTTC. Translated: CASSAGQGSSNEQFF.

The V and J genes are TRBV11-2 and TRBJ2-3, with D maybe TRBD1 (5 bases). The germline V gene encodes CDR1 SGHAT and CDR2 FQNNGV. The CDR3 covers 18 residues. V was pared by 2 bases and J by 2 bases, with 20 bases between. The CDR3 loop reads CASSLPVLRGRFTDTQYF. The DNA of the CDR3 is TGTGCCAGCAGCTTACCCGTCCTAAGGGGCCGATTCACAGATACGCAGTATTTT.

The rearrangement links TRBV19 to TRBJ1-2; TRBD1 is a possible D gene (5 bases). The CDR3 has 17 amino acids. V was trimmed by 6 bases and J by 4 bases, leaving 24 bases between them. CDR1 LNHDA and CDR2 SQIVND come from the germline V gene (reference sequence). The CDR3 bases are TGTGCCAGTAGAACCACCTGGGCAGGGACTCCAGGCTATGGCTACACCTTC. Its translation is CASRTTWAGTPGYGYTF.

The V gene is TRBV9, the J gene TRBJ1-4, with a weak D call TRBD1 (6 bases). Germline V gene lookup returns CDR1 SGDLS and CDR2 YYNGEE. V was cut by 4 bases and J by 2 bases, with 15 bases left in between. This CDR3 contains 16 residues. CDR3 loop: CASSPEPGATNEKLFF. In DNA, the CDR3 is TGTGCCAGCAGCCCCGAACCAGGGGCGACTAATGAAAAACTGTTTTTT. Full variable domain (outside the CDR3, taken from reference TRBV9 and TRBJ1-4): DSGVTQTPKHLITATGQRVTLRCSPRSGDLSVYWYQQSLDQGLQFLIQYYNGEERAKGNILERFSAQQFPDLHSELNLSSLELGDSALYFCASSPEPGATNEKLFFGSGTQLSVL.

J is TRBJ1-2 and V is TRBV27; 8 bases match TRBD1. The CDR3 spans 17 residues. Trimming at V came to 2 bases and at J to 5 bases, leaving 13 bases not matched to a gene. The germline V gene has CDR1 MNHEY and CDR2 SMNVEV (reference sequence). CDR3 protein: CASSLNPHSGTGYGYTF. Here the CDR3 DNA reads TGTGCCAGCAGTTTAAACCCCCACTCCGGGACAGGTTATGGCTACACCTTC.

This chain connects TRBV5-1 to TRBJ2-5; 12 nucleotides align to TRBD2. This CDR3 region has 15 residues. Germline CDR1 reads SGHRS; CDR2 reads YFSETQ. V shed 5 bases and J 1 base; nucleotides not matched to a gene: 3. The CDR3 DNA follows: TGCGCCAGCAGTTTGACTAGCGGGGGCCAAGAGACCCAGTACTTC. Translation: CASSLTSGGQETQYF.

V is TRBV5-4 and J is TRBJ2-1; D is possibly TRBD1 or TRBD2 (5 bases each). V was clipped by 5 bases and J by 10 bases, with 13 bases between them. The CDR3 consists of 12 residues. Germline CDR1 SGHNT, CDR2 YYREEE (reference sequence). CDR3 nucleotide sequence: TGTGCCAGCAGGTTCGGGGCTGGAGAGCAGTTCTTC. This gives the protein CASRFGAGEQFF.

The CDR3: CASSLQTVGQGMNTEAFF. For the CDR3, the DNA is TGTGCCAGCTCACTACAGACCGTAGGACAGGGGATGAACACTGAAGCTTTCTTT. The rearrangement links TRBV18 to TRBJ1-1; 9 nucleotides agree with TRBD1. This CDR3 has 18 amino acids. CDR1 is KGHSH and CDR2 is LQKENI in the germline V gene. V gave up 4 bases and J gave up 0 bases; unmatched junction bases: 12.

The chain is built from TRBV6-1 and TRBJ2-1; the D call may be TRBD1 or TRBD2 (5 bases each). Germline V lookup: CDR1 MNHNS, CDR2 SASEGT. This CDR3 region has 14 residues. Trimming pared 5 bases from V and 0 bases from J, leaving 8 bases between. Here the CDR3 reads CASSRDGSYNEQFF. The CDR3 coding sequence is TGTGCCAGCAGTCGGGACGGCTCCTACAATGAGCAGTTCTTC.

The chain has TRBV7-9 and TRBJ1-2, with D perhaps TRBD1 (6 bases). Trimming shortened V by 0 bases and J by 2 bases, and 10 bases separated the two germline ends. The CDR3 is 15 residues long. CDR1 and CDR2 (germline): SEHNR, FQNEAQ (reference sequence). The CDR3 protein is CASSLAQGKNYGYTF. DNA of the CDR3: TGTGCCAGCAGCTTAGCCCAGGGGAAAAACTATGGCTACACCTTC.

The genes are TRBV28 and TRBJ2-7, with D possibly TRBD2 on 6 matching bases. Germline V gene sequence: CDR1 MDHEN, CDR2 SYDVKM. Trimming removed 3 bases at V and 6 bases at J, with 9 bases between. CDR3 length: 12 amino acids. CDR3 in DNA: TGTGCCAGCAGTTTGGGGGGTTTCGAGCAGTACTTC. This sequence encodes CASSLGGFEQYF.

The chain recombines TRBV7-7 with TRBJ2-1; 9 positions match TRBD2. The CDR3 is 18 amino acids. Germline CDR1 SSHAT, CDR2 FNYEAQ (reference sequence). Trimming removed 4 bases from V and 12 bases from J; junction bases left unmatched: 22. CDR3 sequence reads: CASSSTSGLAGSPVVQFF. The DNA of the CDR3 is TGTGCCAGCAGCTCTACGTCGGGCCTAGCGGGAAGTCCAGTGGTGCAGTTCTTC.

This clone was detected once. The chain has TRBV18 and TRBJ1-4, with 10 bases that match TRBD1. The germline V gene encodes CDR1 KGHSH and CDR2 LQKENI. Unmatched junction bases numbered 3, after V lost 6 bases and J lost 8 bases. The CDR3 totals 13 residues. CDR3 sequence reads: CASSGTGEEKLFF. CDR3 bases: TGTGCCAGCTCCGGGACAGGGGAGGAAAAACTGTTTTTT.

The V gene is TRBV11-3, the J gene TRBJ2-2; the D is unclear. Germline V gives CDR1 SGHNT, CDR2 YENEEA. The CDR3 has 14 residues. With 1 base removed from V and 6 bases from J, the gap between germline ends came to 9 bases. The CDR3 DNA reads TGTGCCAGCAGCTTAGGGGGTAAAGCCGGGGAGCTGTTTTTT. This gives the protein CASSLGGKAGELFF.

V usage is TRBV18 and J usage is TRBJ2-7; TRBD2 aligns across 7 bases. V dropped 6 bases and J dropped 6; count of bases not matched to a gene: 14. Germline V lookup: CDR1 KGHSH, CDR2 LQKENI. This CDR3 is 15 amino acids long. The CDR3 loop is CASSPPGGRRSEQYF. Written as DNA, the CDR3 is TGTGCCAGCTCCCCCCCTGGCGGGAGACGAAGCGAGCAGTACTTC.

This clone was recorded a few times. The rearrangement uses TRBV9 and TRBJ2-3, with 9 bases aligning to TRBD2. Germline V gene lookup returns CDR1 SGDLS and CDR2 YYNGEE. The CDR3 runs to 15 residues. The J segment lost 5 bases and the V segment lost 1 base, leaving 5 bases of the junction unmatched. The CDR3 reads CASSVSVAGEDTQYF. CDR3 bases: TGTGCCAGCAGCGTATCAGTAGCGGGAGAAGATACGCAGTATTTT.

V and J are TRBV5-6 and TRBJ2-7, with no clear D. Germline CDR1 SGHDT, CDR2 YYEEEE. Trimming removed 4 bases from V and 4 bases from J, with 9 bases in between. The CDR3 has 12 residues. The CDR3 spells CASSLLQYEQYF. For the CDR3, the DNA is TGTGCCAGCAGCCTACTCCAGTACGAGCAGTACTTC.

J is TRBJ2-1 and V is TRBV29-1; no clear D. Trimming cost V 3 bases and J 7 bases, with 16 bases left between them. CDR3 length equals 14 residues. Germline V lookup: CDR1 SQVTM, CDR2 ANQGSEA. The CDR3 nucleotides are TGCAGCGTTGACGGGCCCTTTCGTCAAAATGAGCAGTTCTTC. It specifies CSVDGPFRQNEQFF.

The count of this clone is one. CDR3 DNA: TGCGCCAGCAGCCAGGGACTCGGAGAGACCCAGTACTTC. Its translation: CASSQGLGETQYF. The chain links TRBV4-3 to TRBJ2-5; D may be TRBD2 (6 bases). The V gene lost 3 bases and the J gene lost 4 bases, with 9 bases spanning the gap. The CDR3 loop spans 13 amino acids. Germline V gene lookup returns CDR1 LGHNA and CDR2 YSLEER.

V is TRBV7-2 and J is TRBJ2-6; either TRBD1 or TRBD2 may fit D (5 bases each). Germline lookup yields CDR1 SGHTA and CDR2 FQGNSA. V lost 4 bases, J lost 0 bases, and 16 bases lay in between. The length of the CDR3 is 18 residues. The CDR3 DNA sequence: TGTGCCAGCAGCTCGCACAGGAGGCGCGGCTCTGGGGCCAACGTCCTGACTTTC. Encoded protein: CASSSHRRRGSGANVLTF. Based on the CDR3 plus reference TRBV7-2 and TRBJ2-6, the full variable domain is GAGVSQSPSNKVTEKGKDVELRCDPISGHTALYWYRQSLGQGLEFLIYFQGNSAPDKSGLPSDRFSAERTGGSVSTLTIQRTQQEDSAVYLCASSSHRRRGSGANVLTFGAGSRLTVL.

This clone was detected once. J is TRBJ2-2 and V is TRBV7-6, with 12 bases that match TRBD2. There are 20 residues in the CDR3. The V gene end was trimmed by 1 base and the J gene end by 5 bases; junction bases not matched to a gene: 14. Germline CDR1 is SGHVS and CDR2 is FNYEAQ. The CDR3: CASSLVGRPSGRGGTGELFF. CDR3 bases: TGTGCCAGCAGCTTAGTAGGTCGGCCTAGCGGGAGGGGAGGGACCGGGGAGCTGTTTTTT.

This chain connects TRBV20-1 to TRBJ2-4; 7 bases map to TRBD1. CDR1 is DFQATT and CDR2 is SNEGSKA in the germline V gene (reference sequence). CDR3 length: 11 residues. The junction had 4 bases not matched to a gene; V was cut back by 3 bases and J by 11 bases. The CDR3 nucleotides read TGCAGTGCTAGGCTGGGGACAGTTCAGTACTTC. Protein product: CSARLGTVQYF.

V gene TRBV18 combines with J gene TRBJ2-5; perhaps D is TRBD1 or TRBD2 (5 bases each). CDR1 KGHSH and CDR2 LQKENI come from the germline V gene. The germline V and J ends were trimmed by 3 bases and 4 bases, with 15 bases remaining between them. The CDR3 totals 15 residues. CDR3 loop: CASSPSRDGGETQYF. CDR3 coding DNA: TGTGCCAGCTCACCTTCTAGAGATGGGGGAGAGACCCAGTACTTC.

In regard to this clone: Other DNA sequences in this specimen translate into the identical CDR3. This chain uses TRBV11-2 with TRBJ2-5; a possible D gene is TRBD2 (6 bases). This CDR3 is 14 amino acids long. V lost 5 bases and J 2 bases, leaving 12 bases between the germline ends. Germline lookup yields CDR1 SGHAT and CDR2 FQNNGV. CDR3 bases: TGTGCCAGCAGCCCCGGCCGGGGGCAAGAGACCCAGTACTTC. This gives the protein CASSPGRGQETQYF. The whole variable domain, filled in from reference TRBV11-2 and TRBJ2-5, reads EAGVAQSPRYKIIEKRQSVAFWCNPISGHATLYWYQQILGQGPKLLIQFQNNGVVDDSQLPKDRFSAERLKGVDSTLKIQPAKLEDSAVYLCASSPGRGQETQYFGPGTRLLVL.

This clone showed up just a few times. The chain joins TRBV2 to TRBJ2-7; 9 nucleotides align to TRBD2. Germline V CDR1 and CDR2: SNHLY, FYNNEI. Trimming removed 4 bases from V and 4 bases from J; junction bases left unmatched: 8. CDR3 length: 15 residues. CDR3 nucleotides: TGTGCCAGCAGTGTTAGCGGGAGAGGAGAATACGAGCAGTACTTC. Translation gives CASSVSGRGEYEQYF.

The V gene is TRBV28, the J gene TRBJ2-7; D may be TRBD2 (5 bases). CDR1 and CDR2 (germline): MDHEN, SYDVKM. The V end was cut by 3 bases, the J end by 0 bases, with 18 bases between. The CDR3 has 17 residues. The CDR3, as DNA: TGTGCCAGCAGTTTTATGGGTCGGGGAGTTAGCTCCTACGAGCAGTACTTC. Translated: CASSFMGRGVSSYEQYF.

Comments on this clone: The same CDR3 also results from other DNA sequences found in this sample. V is TRBV6-1 and J is TRBJ2-3; D is possibly TRBD1 or TRBD2 (5 bases each). Germline V CDR1 and CDR2: MNHNS, SASEGT. This CDR3 is built from 15 residues. V lost 7 bases, J lost 5 bases, and 19 bases lay in between. The CDR3 sequence is CASISGWDQVDTQYF. In nucleotides, the CDR3 is TGTGCCAGCATCAGTGGGTGGGACCAAGTAGATACGCAGTATTTT.

V and J are TRBV2 and TRBJ2-3; D call uncertain. The CDR3 has 12 residues. CDR1 and CDR2 from the germline V gene are SNHLY and FYNNEI. Trimming took 1 base from V and 5 from J, leaving 4 bases between them. The CDR3 bases are TGTGCCAGCAGTGAAGAGGAAGATACGCAGTATTTT. Its protein product is CASSEEEDTQYF.

The V and J genes are TRBV4-1 and TRBJ2-2; D gene unclear. The CDR3 consists of 17 residues. Germline CDR1 is MGHRA and CDR2 is YSYEKL. Trimming took 1 base from V and 6 from J, leaving 18 bases between them. CDR3 sequence reads: CASSQVDMGLYSGELFF. The CDR3 DNA reads TGCGCCAGCAGCCAAGTTGACATGGGGTTGTATTCCGGGGAGCTGTTTTTT.